The clone carrying this T cell receptor (beta chain) was counted once. Its matching antigen is unknown. The data belong to a study of PD-1 blockade in classical Hodgkin lymphoma. Notes on the study in general: Healthy donors were reported to have higher baseline TCR diversity than newly diagnosed patients. Why repertoires differed is undefined; disease activity or prior therapy possibly contributed.

The germline V and J ends were trimmed by 3 bases and 0 bases, with 12 bases remaining between them. The CDR3 loop spans 16 amino acids. Germline V gives CDR1 SGHDT, CDR2 YYEEEE. Time point denoted: newly diagnosed, previously untreated cHL patient sample. Comparator PBMCs were from newly diagnosed, untreated classical Hodgkin lymphoma. Produced via immunoSEQ multiplex PCR; TCRdb's table is partial and in-frame only. The sample includes about 17,000 clones, around 90% of them seen just once. This chain joins TRBV5-6 and TRBJ2-2; perhaps TRBD1 as D (6 bases). The source material was peripheral blood mononuclear cells (PBMCs). The receptor was isolated from a human donor with classical Hodgkin lymphoma. The CDR3 region is CASSWIDRTNTGELFF. The CDR3 DNA reads TGTGCCAGCAGCTGGATAGACAGGACGAACACCGGGGAGCTGTTTTTT.